Presented here are 8 T cell receptor beta chains from one specimen sequenced in a study of T cell repertoires in cytomegalovirus infection. TCRdb re-derived calls from the reads in MiXCR, one entry per CDR3 protein. In the table there are about 190,000 distinct CDR3 sequences, approximately 9.6% of which are singletons. Sequencing input: PBMCs. These TCRs come from a human donor in good health (CMV status not recorded). Some clones in this sample may be carry-over from other donors' samples.

The sample holds many counts of this clonotype. This sequence joins TRBV7-8 and TRBJ2-5; 7 nucleotides agree with TRBD2. Germline V gene data show CDR1 as SGHVS and CDR2 as FQNEAQ. V was pared by 2 bases and J by 2 bases, with 2 bases of the junction left unmatched. This CDR3 region has 14 residues. CDR3 in DNA: TGTGCCAGCAGCTTAAATAGCGGGCAAGAGACCCAGTACTTC. It codes for CASSLNSGQETQYF. Full variable domain (remainder filled in from reference TRBV7-8 and TRBJ2-5): GAGVSQSPRYKVAKRGQDVALRCDPISGHVSLFWYQQALGQGPEFLTYFQNEAQLDKSGLPSDRFFAERPEGSVSTLKIQRTQQEDSAVYLCASSLNSGQETQYFGPGTRLLVL.

This clonotype was detected only a few times. The rearrangement links TRBV24-1 to TRBJ2-3; D might be TRBD2 (5 bases). With 7 bases removed from V and 2 bases from J, the gap between germline ends came to 15 bases. Per germline, CDR1 KGHDR and CDR2 SFDVKD. The CDR3 is 15 residues long. The CDR3 loop is CATSSRDSYTDTQYF. The CDR3 region has the DNA TGTGCCACCAGCTCACGGGATTCCTACACAGATACGCAGTATTTT.

This clonotype has a handful of counts. The V call is TRBV27, the J call TRBJ2-1; 7 positions agree with TRBD1. Unmatched junction bases numbered 4, after V lost 6 bases and J lost 8 bases. CDR3 size: 12 residues. Germline CDR1 reads MNHEY; CDR2 reads SMNVEV (reference sequence). The CDR3 loop reads CASRNRGDEQFF. Here the CDR3 DNA reads TGTGCCAGCAGAAACAGGGGTGATGAGCAGTTCTTC.

This clonotype was seen at least ten times. The chain is built from TRBV25-1 and TRBJ2-5, with TRBD1 as a possible D gene (5 bases). This CDR3 comprises 14 residues. From germline, CDR1 is MGHDK and CDR2 SYGVNS. The V and J ends lost 4 bases and 3 bases respectively, with 12 bases between them. CDR3 in amino acids: CASSGQGIEETQYF. The DNA of the CDR3 is TGTGCCAGCAGTGGTCAGGGAATCGAAGAGACCCAGTACTTC. The entire variable domain, with the rest obtained from reference TRBV25-1 and TRBJ2-5, is as follows: EADIYQTPRYLVIGTGKKITLECSQTMGHDKMYWYQQDPGMELHLIHYSYGVNSTEKGDLSSESTVSRIRTEHFPLTLESARPSHTSQYLCASSGQGIEETQYFGPGTRLLVL.

This clonotype appeared a few times. The chain recombines TRBV29-1 with TRBJ1-2; D unresolved. Trimming removed 4 bases from V and 8 bases from J, with 14 bases in between. The CDR3 sequence is 12 residues long. Germline V lookup: CDR1 SQVTM, CDR2 ANQGSEA. The CDR3 sequence is CSVADGQDGYTF. CDR3 DNA: TGCAGCGTTGCGGACGGCCAGGACGGCTACACCTTC.

The V and J genes are TRBV25-1 and TRBJ1-5; 9 nucleotides agree with TRBD1. In germline, CDR1 is MGHDK, CDR2 SYGVNS. The ends lost 3 bases at V and 0 bases at J; junction bases unmatched: 6. The CDR3 runs to 17 residues. CDR3 coding DNA: TGTGCCAGCAGTGAGAATGGACAGGGGTCTAGCAATCAGCCCCAGCATTTT. This gives the protein CASSENGQGSSNQPQHF. The full variable domain, rest sourced from reference TRBV25-1 and TRBJ1-5, is EADIYQTPRYLVIGTGKKITLECSQTMGHDKMYWYQQDPGMELHLIHYSYGVNSTEKGDLSSESTVSRIRTEHFPLTLESARPSHTSQYLCASSENGQGSSNQPQHFGDGTRLSIL.

This clonotype has just a few counts. V and J are TRBV29-1 and TRBJ2-1, with 15 bases identical to TRBD2. The CDR3 is made up of 15 amino acids. V shed 5 bases and J 7 bases; nucleotides not matched to a gene: 6. Germline assignment: CDR1 SQVTM and CDR2 ANQGSEA. The CDR3 DNA reads as TGCAGCGTTTTCAGGACTAGCGGGGGGGCTAATGAGCAGTTCTTC. Amino acids: CSVFRTSGGANEQFF.

This chain uses TRBV9 with TRBJ2-1; D remains ambiguous. The CDR3 totals 13 residues. Trimming stripped 3 bases from V and 10 bases from J, with 14 bases between. Germline V gene lookup returns CDR1 SGDLS and CDR2 YYNGEE. The CDR3 spells CASSAWGTLEQFF. CDR3 nucleotide sequence: TGTGCCAGCAGCGCCTGGGGAACACTCGAGCAGTTCTTC.